This TCR beta chain stems from a study of T-cell memory formation after mild COVID-19 (dated by TCRdb to about 2021). For the study in its entirety: TCR sequence clusters from the two donors were found to be largely donor specific. T-cell clones expanding and contracting after mild COVID-19 in two donors were tracked by longitudinal TCRalpha and TCRbeta repertoire sequencing. Two young, previously healthy adult volunteers made up the cohort, one male and one female.

On this clonotype: Its antigen is not yet known. Base qualities were left out, and no much larger clone turns up one base away.

Sequencing was carried out with an Illumina NovaSeq 6000. cDNA libraries for TCRalpha and TCRbeta were prepared by 5'RACE using constant-segment primers, with sample barcodes and unique molecular identifiers added. Trizol reagent was used to extract RNA from every sample. Libraries were amplified in two PCR steps, with a second sample barcode and Illumina TruSeq adapters added in the second step. Sequencing of the libraries was done on an Illumina NovaSeq, producing 2 x 150 bp paired-end reads. For the original study's pipeline: The reads were demultiplexed and collapsed into UMI-guided consensus sequences using migec v1.2.7. Using mixcr v2.1.11, the UMI consensuses were aligned to TRA and TRB V and J templates and assembled into clonotypes. A clonotype was counted as expanded or contracted only when both edgeR and NoisET called the clonotype significant, with the noise models trained on biological replicates. For edgeR calls, the thresholds were a false discovery rate-adjusted p below 0.01 and a log2 fold-change of 1. PCA with hierarchical clustering of max-normalized trajectories of the 1000 most abundant clonotypes was used as exploratory dynamics analysis. Each responding clone was given a CD4 or CD8 phenotype based on the CD4+ and CD8+ repertoires, which had been sequenced separately. In-frame beta chains were kept once TCRdb had trimmed the public reads at Q25 with fastp and called clones with MiXCR. Rows with one shared CDR3 protein collapse into an entry with the most common genes and DNA. The V and J calls shown here were made by TCRdb, not taken from the authors' results. The sample table lists 75,000 to 95,000 distinct CDR3 sequences, roughly an eighth of them with a count of one. Of the sample, about 27% is held by the ten largest clones.

Ficoll-Paque density gradient centrifugation was used to isolate PBMCs. The V end loses 1 base and the J end loses 8 bases, and a stretch of 8 bases separates them. Based on the germline V gene (reference sequence), the CDR1 and CDR2 sequences are SEHNR and FQNEAQ. There are 12 amino acids in the CDR3, from cysteine to phenylalanine inclusive. Only the CDR3 part of the read is kept: 36 bases, read in frame from the first base. Overall study results and their limits: Some responding clones were detected in pre-infection memory, which suggested that pre-existing cross-reactive memory T cells had joined the SARS-CoV-2 response. From day 15 to 85, contracting clones showed balanced CD4/CD8 phenotypes, whereas a second wave of clones that expanded from day 15 to 37 leaned towards CD4+. SARS-CoV-2 specificity of the second-wave clones peaking on day 37 was not confirmed. The study covered only a couple of mild cases, and larger cohorts including severe cases with pre-infection samples were considered necessary. Contracting CD4+ clones turned up mainly in the CM and EM memory subsets, whereas EMRA was where CD8+ clones were enriched.

Input material: PBMCs or a T cell subset sorted from them (not recorded which). Rearrangement joined TRBV7-9 to TRBJ1-1, with the D segment identity uncertain. This TCR came from an adult woman who had mild COVID-19 (a few samples of this study predate the infection). The sample titles of this study are shuffled in the database, so cell type and time point are left out; the donor was told from shared clones. The CDR3 protein sequence reads: CASSLEWSEAFF. The sequenced DNA is TGTGCCAGCAGCTTAGAGTGGTCCGAAGCTTTCTTT.